This TCR beta chain was sequenced for a study of blood T cell repertoires in COVID-19. The CDR3 is 15 amino acids. Deletions cut 5 bases from V and 7 bases from J, with 17 bases between. Germline CDR1 LNHDA, CDR2 SQIVND (reference sequence). This clone was seen more than once but under ten times. Generated by immunoSEQ multiplex PCR, the TCRdb table keeps only in-frame clones and is missing some. The sample includes 60,000 to 70,000 clones, roughly 91% of them seen just once. The genes are TRBV19 and TRBJ2-2, with D possibly matching TRBD1 (5 bases). The material sequenced was PBMCs or T cells enriched from blood (not recorded which). The source of this sequence is a woman aged 40-49 years who had recovered from COVID-19. The chain's CDR3 is CASSFSLGANGELFF. CDR3 DNA: TGTGCCAGTAGTTTCTCCCTAGGGGCCAACGGGGAGCTGTTTTTT.